The present T cell receptor beta chain was sequenced within a study of CXCR3-negative and CXCR3-positive naive CD8 T cells. Phenotypically, naive CD8+ T cells corresponded to CD45RO-CCR7+CD27+CD95-. Study-wide results and caveats: Compared with CXCR3-negative naive cells, CXCR3-positive naive cells showed more hydrophobic TRB CDR3s.

This clonotype shows up as medium-sized by frequency. Its cognate antigen is unknown. The CDR3 runs 13 residues. Germline V gene sequence: CDR1 SQVTM, CDR2 ANQGSEA. UMI-labeled 5' RACE TRB cDNA libraries were prepared from the cells. TCRdb re-called the 5' RACE reads, yielding one record per CDR3 amino acid sequence without DNA. This sample's clone table lists 8,200 or so distinct CDR3 sequences. This sequence was found in a human donor in good health. Some clones in this sample may be carry-over from other donors' samples. The sequencing sample was made of naive CXCR3+ CD8+ T cells from blood. Subset denoted: CD45RO-CCR7+CD27+CD95- naive CD8+ T cells expressing CXCR3 (TNR3+). This rearrangement joins TRBV29-1 to TRBJ2-1. CDR3 residues: CSVDKSSYNEQFF.